These 6 T cell receptor beta chains originate from one sample sequenced in a study of blood T cell repertoires in COVID-19. Sequencing used immunoSEQ multiplex PCR; TCRdb keeps in-frame clones, though not all of them. The table has about 200,000 clones, about 88% seen once. Sequences were obtained from peripheral blood. These receptors originate from a woman aged 40 to 50 who had recovered from COVID-19.

The chain combines TRBV9 with TRBJ2-3; D is perhaps TRBD1 (6 bases). This CDR3 has 13 amino acids. Germline values: CDR1 SGDLS, CDR2 YYNGEE. V dropped 3 bases and J dropped 5 bases, with 10 bases sitting between them. Here the CDR3 reads CASSASGEDTQYF. In DNA, the CDR3 is TGTGCCAGCAGCGCATCAGGGGAAGATACGCAGTATTTT.

The chain links TRBV30 to TRBJ2-5; TRBD2 aligns across 9 bases. Germline V gene sequence: CDR1 GTSNPN, CDR2 SVGIG (reference sequence). With 2 bases clipped from V and 2 bases from J, the junction kept 6 bases outside the gene matches. The CDR3 has 15 amino acids. CDR3 DNA sequence: TGTGCCTGGAGTCTCGGACTAGCGTATCAAGAGACCCAGTACTTC. Its translation: CAWSLGLAYQETQYF.

This sequence joins TRBV4-3 and TRBJ1-6; D remains unclear. The CDR3 has 16 residues. CDR1 LGHNA and CDR2 YSLEER come from the germline V gene. Trimming stripped 0 bases from V and 7 bases from J, with 13 bases between. The DNA of the CDR3 is TGCGCCAGCAGCCAAGAACCCCGGTCGGGAAATTCACCCCTCCACTTT. It is translated as CASSQEPRSGNSPLHF.

The chain employs TRBV11-2 and TRBJ1-1; tentatively, D is TRBD1 (6 bases). Germline V CDR1 and CDR2: SGHAT, FQNNGV. The CDR3 is 16 residues long. Trimming shortened V by 1 base and J by 2 bases, and 14 bases separated the two germline ends. The CDR3 region is CASSLVGGWENTEAFF. As DNA, the CDR3 is TGTGCCAGCAGCTTAGTAGGGGGTTGGGAAAACACTGAAGCTTTCTTT.

A single count supports this clone. The rearrangement links TRBV19 to TRBJ1-2; TRBD1 is a possible D gene (5 bases). Trimming shortened V by 3 bases and J by 4 bases, and 9 bases separated the two germline ends. Germline lookup yields CDR1 LNHDA and CDR2 SQIVND (reference sequence). The CDR3 has 13 amino acids. The CDR3 here is CASSITGFYGYTF. CDR3 in DNA: TGTGCCAGTAGTATCACAGGCTTCTATGGCTACACCTTC.

V is TRBV29-1 and J is TRBJ1-2; TRBD1 might be the D (6 bases). Trimming took 5 bases from V and 6 from J, leaving 10 bases between them. The germline V gene has CDR1 SQVTM and CDR2 ANQGSEA. The CDR3 consists of 11 residues. The CDR3 sequence: CSVRTVDGYTF. The CDR3 DNA sequence: TGCAGCGTTCGGACAGTGGATGGCTACACCTTC.